Following are 18 T cell receptor beta chains from one sample sequenced in a study of vaccination and CD4 T cells after COVID-19. Treatment noted: approximately 9-day PBMC culture with coronavirus spike peptide pools or control peptides (ViraFEST assay). No cognate antigen is known for these TCRs. Cultured CD4+ T-cell DNA underwent Oncomine TCR Beta short-read sequencing. From the PCR reads, TCRdb called clonotypes with MiXCR, one entry per CDR3 protein. The table records 11,000 or so distinct CDR3 sequences, approximately 50% of them present only once. The sequenced material came from CD4+ T cells from blood, cultured in vitro. The source is a human donor who had recovered from COVID-19.

V and J are TRBV7-2 and TRBJ2-7; 7 bases are a match to TRBD1. CDR1 and CDR2 (germline): SGHTA, FQGNSA. V dropped 6 bases and J dropped 2; count of bases not matched to a gene: 10. The CDR3 extends over 15 amino acids. For the CDR3, the DNA is TGTGCCAGCAGTTACCGTCAGGGGGACGCCTACGAGCAGTACTTC. This sequence encodes CASSYRQGDAYEQYF.

J is TRBJ1-2 and V is TRBV12-3 or TRBV12-4; D ambiguous. This CDR3 has 12 amino acids. V lost 3 bases and J 4 bases, leaving 6 bases between the germline ends. The CDR3 loop is CASSFSSYGYTF. CDR3 coding DNA: TGTGCCAGCAGTTTCAGTTCCTATGGCTACACCTTC.

The chain joins TRBV15 to TRBJ2-1, with 7 bases that match TRBD2. V lost 4 bases to trimming and J lost 10 bases; unmatched junction nucleotides: 10. In germline, CDR1 is LNHNV, CDR2 YYDKDF (reference sequence). The CDR3 is 14 amino acids. The CDR3 here is CATSTRGGGGEQFF. The CDR3 DNA reads TGTGCCACCAGCACTCGCGGGGGAGGCGGGGAGCAGTTCTTC.

DNA of the CDR3: TGTGCCAGCAGCGTCTCTCTCCAAGAGACCCAGTACTTC. It is translated as CASSVSLQETQYF. V and J are TRBV11-2 and TRBJ2-5; D not certain. CDR3 length: 13 amino acids. V lost 5 bases to trimming and J lost 1 base, with 8 bases between them. Germline values: CDR1 SGHAT, CDR2 FQNNGV.

V is TRBV6-1 and J is TRBJ1-3; possible D gene TRBD1, 5 bases. The germline V and J ends were trimmed by 7 bases and 4 bases, with 11 bases remaining between them. Per germline, CDR1 MNHNS and CDR2 SASEGT. CDR3 length: 13 amino acids. This chain's CDR3 is CASIDRAGNTIYF. In DNA, the CDR3 is TGTGCCAGCATTGACAGAGCAGGAAACACCATATATTTT.

The V and J genes are TRBV20-1 and TRBJ2-7; TRBD2 matches at 8 bases. This CDR3 spans 15 amino acids. V was clipped by 0 bases and J by 5 bases; unmatched bases: 9. Germline V gene lookup returns CDR1 DFQATT and CDR2 SNEGSKA (reference sequence). The CDR3 DNA follows: TGCAGTGCTAGAGATCCCACCAGCGGGAGAGACGAGCAGTACTTC. This encodes CSARDPTSGRDEQYF.

This clonotype occurred a few times. The chain combines TRBV28 with TRBJ1-2; 10 bases fit TRBD1. The CDR3 consists of 15 residues. Germline V gene lookup returns CDR1 MDHEN and CDR2 SYDVKM. V lost 7 bases, J lost 2 bases, and 7 bases stayed unmatched. The CDR3, as DNA: TGTGCCAGCACCCTAGGGACAGGGGCAAACTATGGCTACACCTTC. Protein sequence: CASTLGTGANYGYTF.

The chain couples TRBV30 to TRBJ2-5; D may match TRBD1 or TRBD2 (5 bases each). The V and J ends lost 5 bases and 3 bases respectively, with 13 bases between them. This CDR3 region has 13 residues. Germline CDR1 is GTSNPN and CDR2 is SVGIG (reference sequence). The CDR3 nucleotides read TGTGCCTGGGGGGGAGACTTAAAAGAGACCCAGTACTTC. This codes for CAWGGDLKETQYF.

This clonotype was observed a few times. J is TRBJ2-2 and V is TRBV7-8; D might be TRBD1 (6 bases). Trimming took 5 bases from V and 5 from J, leaving 21 bases between them. This CDR3 contains 17 residues. Germline assignment: CDR1 SGHVS and CDR2 FQNEAQ. CDR3 sequence reads: CASSPPRRDRQTGELFF. The CDR3 DNA reads as TGTGCCAGCAGCCCGCCGCGACGTGACAGGCAAACCGGGGAGCTGTTTTTT.

This sequence joins TRBV27 and TRBJ2-7; possible D gene TRBD1, 6 bases. This CDR3 comprises 14 residues. The V end lost 2 bases, the J end lost 0 bases, and 8 bases lay between the germline ends. CDR1 is MNHEY, CDR2 SMNVEV, per germline (reference sequence). The CDR3 DNA reads as TGTGCCAGCAGTTTAGACAGGAGCTCCTACGAGCAGTACTTC. Translation: CASSLDRSSYEQYF.

CDR3 DNA: TGTGCCAGCAGCCAGGGTCGCGCCCCAGATACGCAGTATTTT. Encoded protein: CASSQGRAPDTQYF. This chain joins TRBV7-9 and TRBJ2-3, with D possibly TRBD1 on 5 matching bases. The CDR3 runs to 14 residues. V was pared by 5 bases and J by 4 bases, with 13 bases between. Germline CDR1 reads SEHNR; CDR2 reads FQNEAQ (reference sequence).

The chain links TRBV24-1 to TRBJ2-4; TRBD2 aligns across 8 bases. Germline V gene sequence: CDR1 KGHDR, CDR2 SFDVKD. After removal of 4 bases from V and 9 bases from J, the junction contained 4 bases not matched to a gene. The CDR3 is 13 residues long. CDR3 DNA sequence: TGTGCCACCAGTGAGTCGGGGGGGGGCATTCAGTACTTC. Translated, it gives CATSESGGGIQYF.

Remarks on this clonotype: The conserved phenylalanine or tryptophan normally closing the CDR3 is absent here, so this likely arose from a read error. The chain employs TRBV3-1 and TRBJ1-6; D remains ambiguous. Germline loops: CDR1 LGHDT, CDR2 YNNKEL (reference sequence). Trimming removed 1 base at V and 7 bases at J, with 14 bases between. This CDR3 contains 16 residues. This CDR3 reads CASSQGRRGENSPLHL. DNA for the CDR3: TGTGCCAGCAGCCAAGGCCGACGAGGCGAGAATTCACCCCTCCACCTT.

The rearrangement uses TRBV5-1 and TRBJ1-5, with D perhaps matching TRBD1 (6 bases). This CDR3 has 14 amino acids. Germline V CDR1 and CDR2: SGHRS, YFSETQ. Trimming shortened V by 0 bases and J by 7 bases, and 11 bases separated the two germline ends. CDR3 sequence: CASSLEGGRQPQHF. The CDR3 coding sequence is TGCGCCAGCAGCTTGGAGGGGGGACGGCAGCCCCAGCATTTT.

The chain is built from TRBV10-3 and TRBJ2-7; D possibly corresponds to TRBD1 (6 bases). Trimming stripped 10 bases from V and 0 bases from J, with 13 bases between. The CDR3 consists of 13 residues. The germline V gene has CDR1 ENHRY and CDR2 SYGVKD. The CDR3 nucleotides are TGTGCCACCCGACAGGAGAGCTCCTACGAGCAGTACTTC. It codes for CATRQESSYEQYF.

This clonotype has a handful of counts. The DNA for the CDR3 is TGCAGTGCTACGGGGACAGGGGTAAATGAGCAGTTCTTC. Its protein product is CSATGTGVNEQFF. V usage is TRBV20-1 and J usage is TRBJ2-1, with 10 bases matching TRBD1. The CDR3 covers 13 residues. Germline CDR1 and CDR2: DFQATT and SNEGSKA (reference sequence). J was trimmed by 7 bases and V by 4 bases; bases with no gene match: 4.

V and J are TRBV28 and TRBJ1-1, with D perhaps TRBD1 (6 bases). Germline V lookup: CDR1 MDHEN, CDR2 SYDVKM. V lost 6 bases and J lost 1, with 15 bases in between. The CDR3 has 15 residues. CDR3 in DNA: TGTGCCAGCAGGACGAGGGGGGGCGCGAACACTGAAGCTTTCTTT. This gives the protein CASRTRGGANTEAFF.

The chain employs TRBV20-1 and TRBJ1-5; TRBD1 is a possible D gene (6 bases). Per the germline V gene, CDR1 is DFQATT and CDR2 is SNEGSKA (reference sequence). V lost 5 bases to trimming and J lost 3 bases, with 17 bases between them. The CDR3 extends over 15 amino acids. In DNA form, the CDR3 reads TGCAGTGCTTCGGTCTCCGGGACACTCAATCAGCCCCAGCATTTT. Translating gives CSASVSGTLNQPQHF.